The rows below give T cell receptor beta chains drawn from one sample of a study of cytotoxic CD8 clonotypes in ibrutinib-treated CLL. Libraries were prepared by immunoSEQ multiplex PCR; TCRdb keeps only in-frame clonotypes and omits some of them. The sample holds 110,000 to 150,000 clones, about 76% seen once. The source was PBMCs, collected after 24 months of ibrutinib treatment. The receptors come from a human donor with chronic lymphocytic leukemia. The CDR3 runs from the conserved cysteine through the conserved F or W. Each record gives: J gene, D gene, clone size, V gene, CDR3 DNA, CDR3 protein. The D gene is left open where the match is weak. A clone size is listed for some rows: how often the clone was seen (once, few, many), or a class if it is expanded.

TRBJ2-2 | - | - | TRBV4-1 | TGCGCCAGCAGCCGGGACGGAACGAACACCGGGGAGCTGTTTTTT | CASSRDGTNTGELFF
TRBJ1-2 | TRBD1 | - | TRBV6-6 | TGTGCCAGCAGCCCTCCGCCAAACAGGGGAGGCTACACCTTC | CASSPPPNRGGYTF
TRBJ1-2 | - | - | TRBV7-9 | TGTGCCAGCAGCCCACAGGGCGGGAGCGGCTACACCTTC | CASSPQGGSGYTF
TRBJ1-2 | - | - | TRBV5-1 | TGCGCCAGCAGCCCCGGACCTAGCTATGGCTACACCTTC | CASSPGPSYGYTF
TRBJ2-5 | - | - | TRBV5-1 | TGCGCCAGCAGCCCGGGCCCGGGGGAGACCCAGTACTTC | CASSPGPGETQYF
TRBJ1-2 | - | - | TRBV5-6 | TGTGCCAGCAGCGGCGGCTATGGCTACACCTTC | CASSGGYGYTF
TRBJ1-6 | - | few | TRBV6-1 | TGTGCCAGCAGTGAATTCCGGGGACCACCCCTCCACTTT | CASSEFRGPPLHF
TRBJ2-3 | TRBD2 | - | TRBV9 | TGTGCCAGCAGCGTAGGGGAGCGGGGTACGCAGTATTTT | CASSVGERGTQYF
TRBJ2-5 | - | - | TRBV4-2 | TGTGCCAGCAGCCAATACCGGCCAGAGACCCAGTACTTC | CASSQYRPETQYF
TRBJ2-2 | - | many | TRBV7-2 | TGTGCCAGCAGCCCCCAGCGGGCCGGGATGATGTTTTTT | CASSPQRAGMMFF
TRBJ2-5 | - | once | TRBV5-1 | TGCGCCAGCAGCGCCGCACAGGGAACGTACCAAGAGACCCAGTACTTC | CASSAAQGTYQETQYF
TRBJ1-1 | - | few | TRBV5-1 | TGCGCCAGCAGCTTGGGGGCGGGACAAGCTTTCTTT | CASSLGAGQAFF
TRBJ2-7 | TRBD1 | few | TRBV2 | TGTGCCACGACAGGGGGTGTTGAGCAGTACTTC | CATTGGVEQYF
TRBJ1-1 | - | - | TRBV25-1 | TGTGCCAGCAGCCGAGGGGGGGCTGGGATTGGGGCGAACACTGAAGCTTTCTTT | CASSRGGAGIGANTEAFF
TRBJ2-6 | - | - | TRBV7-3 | TGTGCCAGCAGCCCCTGGGGGGACGCTGGGGCCAACGTCCTGACTTTC | CASSPWGDAGANVLTF
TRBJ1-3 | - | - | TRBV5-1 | TGCGCCAGCAGCTTGGGCCCAGGGGCCGGAAACACCATATATTTT | CASSLGPGAGNTIYF
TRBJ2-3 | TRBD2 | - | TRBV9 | TGTGCCAGCAGCGTAGGGGGGTCTAGCGGGACAGATACGCAGTATTTT | CASSVGGSSGTDTQYF
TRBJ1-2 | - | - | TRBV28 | TGTGCCAGCAGGCCCCGGTTATATGGCTACACCTTC | CASRPRLYGYTF
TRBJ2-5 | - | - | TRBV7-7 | TGTGCCAGCAGCTTAGGGACCAAAGAGACCCAGTACTTC | CASSLGTKETQYF
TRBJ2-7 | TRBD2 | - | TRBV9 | TGTGCCAGCAGCGTAGCGGGAGCGGGAGCCGTTCGGGAGCAGTACTTC | CASSVAGAGAVREQYF
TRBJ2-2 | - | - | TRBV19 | TGTGCCAGTAGACACCCGGGGCGTAACACCGGGGAGCTGTTTTTT | CASRHPGRNTGELFF
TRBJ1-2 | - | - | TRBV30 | TGTGCCTGGAGTGGGTTGGGGCACTATGGCTACACCTTC | CAWSGLGHYGYTF
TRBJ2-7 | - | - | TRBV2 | TGTGCCAGCAAATCTGGGGGGAATTTGGGCGAGCAGTACTTC | CASKSGGNLGEQYF
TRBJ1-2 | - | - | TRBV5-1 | TGCGCCAGCAGCTTGGCTGCTAACTATGGCTACACCTTC | CASSLAANYGYTF
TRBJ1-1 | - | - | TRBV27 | TGTGCCAGCAGTTTATTGGAGCGGAACACTGAAGCTTTCTTT | CASSLLERNTEAFF
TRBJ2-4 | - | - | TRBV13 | TGTGCCAGCAGCACTTATCCCCCAGGGGCCCAGGCCAAAAACATTCAGTACTTC | CASSTYPPGAQAKNIQYF
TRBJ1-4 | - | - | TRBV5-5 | TGTGCCAGCAGCTTGGGGTTCGGGCAGGGATTGGAAAAACTGTTTTTT | CASSLGFGQGLEKLFF
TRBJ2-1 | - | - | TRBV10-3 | TGTGCCATCAGTGAGTCGGCCTCCTACAATGAGCAGTTCTTC | CAISESASYNEQFF
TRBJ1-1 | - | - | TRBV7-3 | TGTGCCAGCAGCTTAACCCCGAACACTGAAGCTTTCTTT | CASSLTPNTEAFF
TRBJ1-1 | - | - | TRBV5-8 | TGTGCCAGCAGCTTGGCCTGGGGGGGGTTTGGTGAAGCTTTCTTT | CASSLAWGGFGEAFF
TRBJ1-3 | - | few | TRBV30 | TGTGCCTGGAGGCTGGCGGGGTGGACCATATATTTT | CAWRLAGWTIYF
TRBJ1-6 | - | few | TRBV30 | TGTGCCTGGAGTGAGGGTGGGAGCCCCTATAATTCACCCCTCCACTTT | CAWSEGGSPYNSPLHF
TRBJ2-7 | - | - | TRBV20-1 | TGCAGTGGGTTTAGGGCGGGGGAGCAGTACTTC | CSGFRAGEQYF
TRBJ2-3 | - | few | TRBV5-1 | TGCGCCAGCAGCTCGCAGGACCGCACAGATACGCAGTATTTT | CASSSQDRTDTQYF
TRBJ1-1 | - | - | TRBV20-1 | TGCAGTGCTAGAACTCGGACTGAAGCTTTCTTT | CSARTRTEAFF
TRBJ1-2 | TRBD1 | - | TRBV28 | TGTGCCAGCAGTTCACCGGGACAGGGGGCCTATGGGTATGGCTACACCTTC | CASSSPGQGAYGYGYTF
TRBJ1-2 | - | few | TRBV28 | TGTGCCAGCAGTCTCCCGGGCGCCATGTATGGCTACACCTTC | CASSLPGAMYGYTF
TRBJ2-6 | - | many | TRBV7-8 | TGTGCCAGCAGCAGGGGCTGGGGCGGCCACTCTGGGGCCAACGTCCTGACTTTC | CASSRGWGGHSGANVLTF
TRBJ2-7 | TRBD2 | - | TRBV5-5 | TGTGCCAGCAGCCCTTCCTATACTAGCGGGAGGCCCTACGAGCAGTACTTC | CASSPSYTSGRPYEQYF
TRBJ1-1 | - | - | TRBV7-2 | TGTGCCAGCAGCCCAAGGACAGAGTTGAACACTGAAGCTTTCTTT | CASSPRTELNTEAFF